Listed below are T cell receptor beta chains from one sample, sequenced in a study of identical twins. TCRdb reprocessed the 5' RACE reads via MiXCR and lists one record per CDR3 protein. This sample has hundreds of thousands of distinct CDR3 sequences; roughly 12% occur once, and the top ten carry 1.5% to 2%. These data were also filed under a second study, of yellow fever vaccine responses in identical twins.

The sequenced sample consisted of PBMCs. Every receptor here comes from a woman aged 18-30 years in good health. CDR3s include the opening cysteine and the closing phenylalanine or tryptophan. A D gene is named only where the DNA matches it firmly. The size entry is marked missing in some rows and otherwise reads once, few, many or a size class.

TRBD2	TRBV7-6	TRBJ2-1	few	TGTGCCAGCAGTTATAGCGGGAGGGCCGGCAATGAGCAGTTCTTC	CASSYSGRAGNEQFF
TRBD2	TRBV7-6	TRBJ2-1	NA	TGTGCCAGCAGCACATTTCCTAGCGGGGGCTACAATGAGCAGTTCTTC	CASSTFPSGGYNEQFF
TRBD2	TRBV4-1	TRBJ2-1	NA	TGCGCCAGCAGCCAACCACTAGCGGGAGTTGAGCAGTTCTTC	CASSQPLAGVEQFF
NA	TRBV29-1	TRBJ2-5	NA	TGCAGCGCAAAGACCAACCAAGAGACCCAGTACTTC	CSAKTNQETQYF
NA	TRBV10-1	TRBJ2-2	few	TGCGCCAGCAGTGAAATCGAGAGGACCGGGGAGCTGTTTTTT	CASSEIERTGELFF
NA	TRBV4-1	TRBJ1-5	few	TGCGCCAGCAGCCAAGTCGGCTTAGGCAATCAGCCCCAGCATTTT	CASSQVGLGNQPQHF
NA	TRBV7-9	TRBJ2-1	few	TGTGCCAGCAGCCCGGGACCCGTACTGAGACTCCAGGGGCAGTTCTTC	CASSPGPVLRLQGQFF
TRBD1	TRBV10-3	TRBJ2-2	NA	TGTGCCATCAATGACAGGGGGGCGGACGCGAACACCGGGGAGCTGTTTTTT	CAINDRGADANTGELFF
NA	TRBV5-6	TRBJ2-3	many	TGTGCCAGCAGTCCCGGTTTAGATACGCAGTATTTT	CASSPGLDTQYF
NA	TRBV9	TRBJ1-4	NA	TGTGCCAGCAGCGTAAACCCTAATGAAAAACTGTTTTTT	CASSVNPNEKLFF
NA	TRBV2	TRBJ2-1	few	TGTGCCAGCACCGTCCCGGGACACTCCTACAATGAGCAGTTCTTC	CASTVPGHSYNEQFF
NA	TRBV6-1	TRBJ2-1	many	TGTGCCAGCAGTGCCGGACATAACTCCTACAATGAGCAGTTCTTC	CASSAGHNSYNEQFF
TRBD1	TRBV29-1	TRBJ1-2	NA	TGCAGCGTCGCTTCGACAGGGGGCAACTATGGCTACACCTTC	CSVASTGGNYGYTF
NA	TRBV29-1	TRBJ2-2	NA	TGCAGCGCGCAGGGGGGGAACACCGGGGAGCTGTTTTTT	CSAQGGNTGELFF
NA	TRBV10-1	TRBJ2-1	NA	TGCGCCAGCAGTGAGGGATCTCCCCCTCAGAATGAGCAGTTCTTC	CASSEGSPPQNEQFF
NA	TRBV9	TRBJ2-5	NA	TGTGCCAGCAGCGTAGAACCGGGTAACCAAGAGACCCAGTACTTC	CASSVEPGNQETQYF
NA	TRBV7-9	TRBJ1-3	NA	TGTGCCAGCAGCTCCCGAGGGGGGGACACCATATATTTT	CASSSRGGDTIYF